This T cell receptor beta chain came from a study of blood T cells in healthy people across ages. Study results and caveats: Without sorted subsets, naive and antigen-experienced compartments could not be conclusively compared.

As concerns this clonotype: Its cognate antigen is unknown.

Primed by a sample-barcoded 5' primer and a J-beta primer mix, a second PCR proceeded for 7 to 11 cycles. One entry per CDR3 protein results from TCRdb running MiXCR on the 5' RACE reads. The table records approximately 1,000,000 distinct CDR3 sequences, roughly two fifths of them present only once. This receptor was taken from a man aged 18-30 years in good health. Sequenced material: blood.

The CDR3 here is CASSLVQGGYTF. The CDR3, as DNA: TGTGCCAGCAGCTTAGTTCAGGGGGGCTACACCTTC. The genes are TRBV7-2 and TRBJ1-2, with a weak D call TRBD1 (6 bases). The germline V gene has CDR1 SGHTA and CDR2 FQGNSA. V was clipped by 1 base and J by 8 bases, with 8 bases between them. The CDR3 has 12 amino acids.